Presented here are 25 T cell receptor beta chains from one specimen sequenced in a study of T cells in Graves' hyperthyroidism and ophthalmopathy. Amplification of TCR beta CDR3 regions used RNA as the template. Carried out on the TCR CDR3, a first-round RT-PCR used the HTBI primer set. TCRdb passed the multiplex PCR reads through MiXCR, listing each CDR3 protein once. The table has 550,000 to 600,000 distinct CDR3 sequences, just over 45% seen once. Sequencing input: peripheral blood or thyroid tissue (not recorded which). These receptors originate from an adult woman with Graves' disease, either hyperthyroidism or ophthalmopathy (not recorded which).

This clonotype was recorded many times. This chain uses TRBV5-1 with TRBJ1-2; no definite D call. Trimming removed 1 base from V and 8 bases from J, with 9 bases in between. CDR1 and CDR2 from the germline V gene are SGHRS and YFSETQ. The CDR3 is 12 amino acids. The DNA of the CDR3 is TGCGCCAGCAGCTTGTACAATCAGGGCTACACCTTC. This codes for CASSLYNQGYTF.

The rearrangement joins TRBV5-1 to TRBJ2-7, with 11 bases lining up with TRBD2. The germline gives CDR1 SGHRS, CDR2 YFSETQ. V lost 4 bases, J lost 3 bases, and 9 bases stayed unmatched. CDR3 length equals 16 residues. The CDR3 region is CASSIPTSGESYEQYF. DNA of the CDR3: TGCGCCAGCAGCATCCCGACTAGCGGGGAAAGCTACGAGCAGTACTTC.

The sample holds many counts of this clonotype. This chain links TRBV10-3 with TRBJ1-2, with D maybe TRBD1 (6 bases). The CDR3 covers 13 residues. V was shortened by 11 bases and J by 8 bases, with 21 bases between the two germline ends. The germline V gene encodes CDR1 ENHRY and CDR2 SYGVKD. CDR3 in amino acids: CASIGASGGGYTF. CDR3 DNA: TGTGCCTCCATCGGTGCATCGGGGGGCGGCTACACCTTC.

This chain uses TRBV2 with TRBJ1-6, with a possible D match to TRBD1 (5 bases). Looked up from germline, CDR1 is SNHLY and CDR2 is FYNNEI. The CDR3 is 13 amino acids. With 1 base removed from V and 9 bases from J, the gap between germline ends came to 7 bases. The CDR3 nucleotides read TGTGCCAGCAGTGAAGGGGGGAGTTCACCCCTCCACTTT. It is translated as CASSEGGSSPLHF. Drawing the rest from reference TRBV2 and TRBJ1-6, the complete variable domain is EPEVTQTPSHQVTQMGQEVILRCVPISNHLYFYWYRQILGQKVEFLVSFYNNEISEKSEIFDDQFSVERPDGSNFTLKIRSTKLEDSAMYFCASSEGGSSPLHFGNGTRLTVT.

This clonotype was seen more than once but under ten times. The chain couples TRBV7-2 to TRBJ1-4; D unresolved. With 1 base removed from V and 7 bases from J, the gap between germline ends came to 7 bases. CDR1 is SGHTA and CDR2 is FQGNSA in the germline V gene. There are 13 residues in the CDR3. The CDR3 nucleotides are TGTGCCAGCAGCTTAGGCACACTTGAAAAACTGTTTTTT. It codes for CASSLGTLEKLFF.

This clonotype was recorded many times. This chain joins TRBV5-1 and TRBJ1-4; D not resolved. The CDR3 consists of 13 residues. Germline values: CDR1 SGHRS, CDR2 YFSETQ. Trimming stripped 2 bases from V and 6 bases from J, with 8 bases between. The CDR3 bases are TGCGCCAGCAGCTTTGATCTGGATGAAAAACTGTTTTTT. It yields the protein CASSFDLDEKLFF.

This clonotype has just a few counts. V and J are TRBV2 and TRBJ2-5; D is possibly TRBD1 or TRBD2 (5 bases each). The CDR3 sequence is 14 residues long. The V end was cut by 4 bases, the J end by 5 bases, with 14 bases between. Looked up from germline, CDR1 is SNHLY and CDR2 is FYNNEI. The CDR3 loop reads CASSGRGRGETQYF. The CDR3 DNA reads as TGTGCCAGCAGTGGTAGGGGCAGAGGGGAGACCCAGTACTTC.

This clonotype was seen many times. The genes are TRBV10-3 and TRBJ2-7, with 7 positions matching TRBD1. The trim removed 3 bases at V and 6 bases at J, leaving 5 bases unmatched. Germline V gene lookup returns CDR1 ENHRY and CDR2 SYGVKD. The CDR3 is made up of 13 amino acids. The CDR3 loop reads CAISDRGFGEQYF. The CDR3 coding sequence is TGTGCCATCAGTGACAGGGGGTTTGGCGAGCAGTACTTC.

The CDR3 sequence is CSASSGTGGETQYF. CDR3 nucleotides: TGCAGTGCTAGTTCCGGGACAGGTGGAGAGACCCAGTACTTC. The chain carries TRBV20-1 and TRBJ2-5, with 8 positions matching TRBD1. CDR3 length equals 14 residues. The V gene end was trimmed by 3 bases and the J gene end by 4 bases; junction bases not matched to a gene: 7. Germline values: CDR1 DFQATT, CDR2 SNEGSKA (reference sequence).

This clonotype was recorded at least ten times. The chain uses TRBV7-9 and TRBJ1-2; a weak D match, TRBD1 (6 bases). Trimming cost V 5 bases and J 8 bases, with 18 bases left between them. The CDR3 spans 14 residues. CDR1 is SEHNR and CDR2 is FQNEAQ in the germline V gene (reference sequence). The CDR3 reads CASSAPGGGRGYTF. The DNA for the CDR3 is TGTGCCAGCAGCGCTCCCGGGGGGGGGCGAGGCTACACCTTC.

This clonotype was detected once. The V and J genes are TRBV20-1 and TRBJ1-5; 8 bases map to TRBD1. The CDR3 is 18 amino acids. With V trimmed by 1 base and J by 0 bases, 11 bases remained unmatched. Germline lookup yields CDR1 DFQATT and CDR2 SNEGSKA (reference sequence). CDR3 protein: CSARARQGMRYSNQPQHF. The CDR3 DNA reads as TGCAGTGCTAGAGCTAGACAGGGGATGCGATATAGCAATCAGCCCCAGCATTTT.

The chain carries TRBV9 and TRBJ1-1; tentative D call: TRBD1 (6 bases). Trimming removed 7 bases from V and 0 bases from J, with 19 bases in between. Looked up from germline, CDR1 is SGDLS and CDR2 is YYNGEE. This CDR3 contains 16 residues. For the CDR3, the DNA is TGTGCCAGCTCAGTCCCGGGCTCAGGGGTGAACACTGAAGCTTTCTTT. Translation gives CASSVPGSGVNTEAFF.

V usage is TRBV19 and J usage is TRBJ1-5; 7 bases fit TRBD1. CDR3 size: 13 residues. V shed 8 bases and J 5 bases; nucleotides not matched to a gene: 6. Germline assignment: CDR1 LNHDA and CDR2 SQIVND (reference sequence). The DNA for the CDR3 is TGTGCCAGTTCGGACAGGAACCATCAGCCCCAGCATTTT. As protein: CASSDRNHQPQHF.

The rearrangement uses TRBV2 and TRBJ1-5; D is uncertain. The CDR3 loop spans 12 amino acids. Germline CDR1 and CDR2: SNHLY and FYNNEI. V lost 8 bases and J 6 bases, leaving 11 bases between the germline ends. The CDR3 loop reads CASPRTRQPQHF. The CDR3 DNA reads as TGTGCCAGCCCCCGAACCCGTCAGCCCCAGCATTTT.

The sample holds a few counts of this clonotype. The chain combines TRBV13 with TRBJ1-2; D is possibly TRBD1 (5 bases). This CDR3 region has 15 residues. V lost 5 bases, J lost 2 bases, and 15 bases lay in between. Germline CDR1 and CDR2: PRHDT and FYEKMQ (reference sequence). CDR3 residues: CASSQATGTNYGYTF. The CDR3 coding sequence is TGTGCCAGCAGCCAAGCTACGGGGACGAACTATGGCTACACCTTC.

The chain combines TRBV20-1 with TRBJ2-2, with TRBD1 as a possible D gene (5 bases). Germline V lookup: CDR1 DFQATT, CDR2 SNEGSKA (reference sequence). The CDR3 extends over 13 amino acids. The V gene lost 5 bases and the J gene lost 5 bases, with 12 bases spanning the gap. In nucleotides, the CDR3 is TGCAGTGCTCACAGGTCCGGGACCGGGGAGCTGTTTTTT. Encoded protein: CSAHRSGTGELFF.

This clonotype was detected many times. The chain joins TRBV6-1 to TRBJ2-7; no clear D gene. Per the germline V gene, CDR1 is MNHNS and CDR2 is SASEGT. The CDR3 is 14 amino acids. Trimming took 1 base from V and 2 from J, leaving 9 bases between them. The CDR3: CASSEVGLTYEQYF. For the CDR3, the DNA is TGTGCCAGCAGTGAAGTGGGCCTCACCTACGAGCAGTACTTC.

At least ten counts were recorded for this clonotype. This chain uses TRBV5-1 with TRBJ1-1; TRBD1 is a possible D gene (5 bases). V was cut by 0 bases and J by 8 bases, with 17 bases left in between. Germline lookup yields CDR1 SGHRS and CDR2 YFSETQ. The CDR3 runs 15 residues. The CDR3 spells CASSLAFSTGLEAFF. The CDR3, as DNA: TGCGCCAGCAGCTTGGCCTTTTCGACGGGGCTCGAAGCTTTCTTT.

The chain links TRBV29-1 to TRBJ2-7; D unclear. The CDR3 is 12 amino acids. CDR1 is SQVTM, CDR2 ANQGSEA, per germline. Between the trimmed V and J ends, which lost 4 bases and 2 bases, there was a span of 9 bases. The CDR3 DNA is TGCAGCGTTGCTAGATCCGCCTACGAGCAGTACTTC. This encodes CSVARSAYEQYF.

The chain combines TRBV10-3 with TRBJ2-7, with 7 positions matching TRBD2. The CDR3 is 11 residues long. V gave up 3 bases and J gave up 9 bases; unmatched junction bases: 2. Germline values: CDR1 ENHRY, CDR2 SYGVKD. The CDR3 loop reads CAISDGRGQYF. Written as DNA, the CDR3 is TGTGCCATCAGTGATGGGAGGGGGCAGTACTTC.

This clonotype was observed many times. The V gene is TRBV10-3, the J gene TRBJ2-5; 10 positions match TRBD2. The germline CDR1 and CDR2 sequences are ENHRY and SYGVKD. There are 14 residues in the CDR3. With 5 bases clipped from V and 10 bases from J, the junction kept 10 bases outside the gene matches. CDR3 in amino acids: CAISSGRDSGDQYF. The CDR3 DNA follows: TGTGCCATCAGTAGCGGGAGGGATTCGGGGGACCAGTACTTC.

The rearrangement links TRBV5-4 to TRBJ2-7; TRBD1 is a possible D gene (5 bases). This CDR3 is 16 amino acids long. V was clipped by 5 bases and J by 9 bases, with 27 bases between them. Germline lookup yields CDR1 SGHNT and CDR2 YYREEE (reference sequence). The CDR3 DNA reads TGTGCCAGCAGTCCTGACAGTCGATCCTACGAGCGAGGGCAGTACTTC. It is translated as CASSPDSRSYERGQYF.

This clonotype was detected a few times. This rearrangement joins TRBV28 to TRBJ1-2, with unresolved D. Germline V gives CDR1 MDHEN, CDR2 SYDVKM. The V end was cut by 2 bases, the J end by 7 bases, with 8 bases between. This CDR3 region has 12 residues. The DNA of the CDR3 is TGTGCCAGCAGTTTACGTCTCGGTGGCTACACCTTC. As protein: CASSLRLGGYTF.

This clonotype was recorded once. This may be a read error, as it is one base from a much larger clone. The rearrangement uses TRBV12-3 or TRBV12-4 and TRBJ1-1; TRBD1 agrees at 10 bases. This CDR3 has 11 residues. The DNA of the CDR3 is TGTGCCAGCAGCAGGGACAGGGGAGCTTCCTTT. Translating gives CASSRDRGASF.

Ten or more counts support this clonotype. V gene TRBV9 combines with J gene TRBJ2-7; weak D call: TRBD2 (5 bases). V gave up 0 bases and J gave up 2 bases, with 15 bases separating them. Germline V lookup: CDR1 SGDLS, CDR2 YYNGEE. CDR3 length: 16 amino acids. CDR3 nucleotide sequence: TGTGCCAGCAGCGTAGGAGAGGCGGACTTTACCTACGAGCAGTACTTC. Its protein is CASSVGEADFTYEQYF. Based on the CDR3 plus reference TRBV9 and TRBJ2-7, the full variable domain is DSGVTQTPKHLITATGQRVTLRCSPRSGDLSVYWYQQSLDQGLQFLIQYYNGEERAKGNILERFSAQQFPDLHSELNLSSLELGDSALYFCASSVGEADFTYEQYFGPGTRLTVT.